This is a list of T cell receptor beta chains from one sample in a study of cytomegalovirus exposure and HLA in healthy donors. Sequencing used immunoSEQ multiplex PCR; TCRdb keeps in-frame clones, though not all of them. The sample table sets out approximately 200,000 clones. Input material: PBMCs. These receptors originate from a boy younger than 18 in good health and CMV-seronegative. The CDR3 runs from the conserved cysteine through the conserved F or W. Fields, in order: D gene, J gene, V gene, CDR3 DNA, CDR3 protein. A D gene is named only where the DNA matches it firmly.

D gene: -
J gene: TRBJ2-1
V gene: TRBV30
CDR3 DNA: TGTGCCTGGAGTGTTAGATCTGAGCAGTTCTTC
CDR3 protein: CAWSVRSEQFF

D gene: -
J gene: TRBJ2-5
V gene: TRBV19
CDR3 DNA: TGTGCCAGTAACTCCCGGGGTCGGAGTTCCCAAGAGACCCAGTACTTC
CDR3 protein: CASNSRGRSSQETQYF

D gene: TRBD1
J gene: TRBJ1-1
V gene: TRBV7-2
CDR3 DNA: TGTGCCAGCAGCCTTCAGGGACAGGGGGCGCGGAACACTGAAGCTTTCTTT
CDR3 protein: CASSLQGQGARNTEAFF

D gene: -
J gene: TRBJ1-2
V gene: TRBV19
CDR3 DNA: TGTGCCAGTAGTACCGGTCATGGCTACACCTTC
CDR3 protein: CASSTGHGYTF

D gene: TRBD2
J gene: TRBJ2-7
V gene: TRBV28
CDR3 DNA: TGTGCCAGCAGTTTTCGGGTCGGGCTAGCGGGGGGCTCCTACGAGCAGTACTTC
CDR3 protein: CASSFRVGLAGGSYEQYF

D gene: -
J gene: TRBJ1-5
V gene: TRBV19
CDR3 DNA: TGTGCCAGTAGTCCGAGCAGAGGTCTCGGGGATCAGCCCCAGCATTTT
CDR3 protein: CASSPSRGLGDQPQHF

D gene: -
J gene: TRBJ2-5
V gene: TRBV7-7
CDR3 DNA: TGTGCCAGCAGCTTTGGGCCGGGGCAAGAGACCCAGTACTTC
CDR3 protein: CASSFGPGQETQYF

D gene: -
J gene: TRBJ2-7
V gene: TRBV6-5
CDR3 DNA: TGTGCCAGCAGTTACTCGGAGGGACAGAGCTACGAGCAGTACTTC
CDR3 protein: CASSYSEGQSYEQYF

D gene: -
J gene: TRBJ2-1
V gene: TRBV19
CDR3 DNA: TGTGCCACCCGGTTCGGTCTCCATGAGCAGTTCTTC
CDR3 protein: CATRFGLHEQFF

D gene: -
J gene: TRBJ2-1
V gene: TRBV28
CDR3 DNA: TGTGCCACTCGACAGATTTTCTTCTACAATGAGCAGTTCTTC
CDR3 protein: CATRQIFFYNEQFF

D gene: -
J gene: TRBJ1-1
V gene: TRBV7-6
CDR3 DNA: TGTGCCAGCAGCTCTAGAGCAGGACAGAACACTGAAGCTTTCTTT
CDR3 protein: CASSSRAGQNTEAFF

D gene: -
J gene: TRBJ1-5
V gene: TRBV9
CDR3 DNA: TGTGCCAGCAGCGTAGGACAGGCCCAGCCCCAGCATTTT
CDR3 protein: CASSVGQAQPQHF

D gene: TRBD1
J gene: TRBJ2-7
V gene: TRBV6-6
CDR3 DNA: TGTGCCAGCAGTGCCGGGACAGGGGGTCTGGTAGAGCAGTACTTC
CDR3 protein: CASSAGTGGLVEQYF

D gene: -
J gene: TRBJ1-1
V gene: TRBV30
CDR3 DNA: TGTGCCGGGACCCGATGGGCAGGGGCGTCCTACACTGAAGCTTTCTTT
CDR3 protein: CAGTRWAGASYTEAFF

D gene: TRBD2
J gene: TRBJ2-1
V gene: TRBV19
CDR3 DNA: TGTGCCAGTACCCTGACTAGCGGGGGGGCCTGGGAGCAGTTCTTC
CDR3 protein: CASTLTSGGAWEQFF

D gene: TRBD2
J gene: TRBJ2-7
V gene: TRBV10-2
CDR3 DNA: TGCGCCAGCAGGGATAGCGGGGGGGCCGGATACGAGCAGTACTTC
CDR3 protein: CASRDSGGAGYEQYF

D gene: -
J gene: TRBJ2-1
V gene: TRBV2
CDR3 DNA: TGTGCCAGCAGTGAAGACGACAGGGAGGATGAGCAGTTCTTC
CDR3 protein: CASSEDDREDEQFF

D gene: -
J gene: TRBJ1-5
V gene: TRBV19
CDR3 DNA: TGTGCCAGTAGGGTGCCGAGTTTAGGGAGTCAGCCCCAGCATTTT
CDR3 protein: CASRVPSLGSQPQHF

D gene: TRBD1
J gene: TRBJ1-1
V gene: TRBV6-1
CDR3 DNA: TGTGCCAGCAGTGAATTGGACAGGGAAGCTTTCTTT
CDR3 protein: CASSELDREAFF

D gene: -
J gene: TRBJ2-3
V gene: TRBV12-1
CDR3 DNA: TGTGCCAGCAGCTTTGCAAAAAAAAGGGTCCCTAGCGGGGACACAGATACGCAGTATTTT
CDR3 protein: CASSFAKKRVPSGDTDTQYF

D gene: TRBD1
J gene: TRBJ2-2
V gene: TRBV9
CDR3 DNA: TGTGCCAGCAGCGACAAAAGGACAGGGGAGAACACCGGGGAGCTGTTTTTT
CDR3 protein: CASSDKRTGENTGELFF

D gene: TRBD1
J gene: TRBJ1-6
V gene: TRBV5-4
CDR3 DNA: TGTGCCAGCAGCTTGGCCCGCGGGACAGGGATTTCACCCCTCCACTTT
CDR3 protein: CASSLARGTGISPLHF

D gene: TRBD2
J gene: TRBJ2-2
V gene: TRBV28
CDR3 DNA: TGTGCCAGCTACAGAGGGAGGGAGGCCGGGGAGCTGTTTTTT
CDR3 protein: CASYRGREAGELFF

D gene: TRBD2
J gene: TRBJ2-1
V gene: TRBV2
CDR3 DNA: TGTGCCAGCGCGGCGGGGGGGCCCAGTGAGCAGTTCTTC
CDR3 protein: CASAAGGPSEQFF

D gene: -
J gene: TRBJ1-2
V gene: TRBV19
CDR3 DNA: TGTGCCAGTAGTATATTGCTCGGTCCCAACTATGGCTACACCTTC
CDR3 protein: CASSILLGPNYGYTF

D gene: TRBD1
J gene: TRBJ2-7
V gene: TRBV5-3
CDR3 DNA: TGTGCCAGAAGCTTGGTCATATTGGGACAGTGGGACCACGAGCAGTACTTC
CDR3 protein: CARSLVILGQWDHEQYF

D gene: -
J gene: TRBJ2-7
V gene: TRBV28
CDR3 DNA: TGTGCCAGCAGTTTGTCACCCGAAAAGGGGTTTTTCCAATCCGAGCAGTACTTC
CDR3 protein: CASSLSPEKGFFQSEQYF

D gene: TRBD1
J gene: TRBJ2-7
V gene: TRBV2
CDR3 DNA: TGTGCCAACGCCGGGACAGGGAGCTCCTACGAGCAGTACTTC
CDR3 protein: CANAGTGSSYEQYF

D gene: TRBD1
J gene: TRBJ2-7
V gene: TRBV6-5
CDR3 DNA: TGTGCCAGCAGACATGACAGGGTCTCTTCCTACGAGCAGTACTTC
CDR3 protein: CASRHDRVSSYEQYF

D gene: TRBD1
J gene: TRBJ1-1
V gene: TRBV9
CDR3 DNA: TGTGCCAGCGAGGGACAGGGCCAGAACACTGAAGCTTTCTTT
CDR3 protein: CASEGQGQNTEAFF

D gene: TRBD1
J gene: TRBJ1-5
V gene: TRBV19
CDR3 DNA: TGTGCCAGTAGTCGAGGGGACAGACATAGCAATCAGCCCCAGCATTTT
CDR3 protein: CASSRGDRHSNQPQHF

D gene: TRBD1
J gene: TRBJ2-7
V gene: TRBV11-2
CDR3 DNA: TGTGCCAGCAGCTGGGACAGGGGCTACGAGCAGTACTTC
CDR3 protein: CASSWDRGYEQYF

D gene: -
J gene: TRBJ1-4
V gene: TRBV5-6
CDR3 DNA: TGTGCCAGCAGCCAGGCAGGTCCCAGATCGGAAAAACTGTTTTTT
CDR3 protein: CASSQAGPRSEKLFF

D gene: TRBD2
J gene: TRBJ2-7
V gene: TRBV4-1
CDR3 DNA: TGCGCCAGCAGCCGAGAGACTAGCGGGGGAACCTACGAGCAGTACTTC
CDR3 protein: CASSRETSGGTYEQYF

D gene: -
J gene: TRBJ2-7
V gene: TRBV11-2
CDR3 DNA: TGTGCCAGCAGCTTTAGCCATCACGAGCAGTACTTC
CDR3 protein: CASSFSHHEQYF

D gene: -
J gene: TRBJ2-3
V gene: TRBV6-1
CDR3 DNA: TGTGCCAGCGCGGACAGGGCGGGGGCAGATACGCAGTATTTT
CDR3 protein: CASADRAGADTQYF

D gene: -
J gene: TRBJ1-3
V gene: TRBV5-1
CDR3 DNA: TGCGCCAGCAGCCCAGTAGCTCTGCCGGGAAACACCATATATTTT
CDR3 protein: CASSPVALPGNTIYF

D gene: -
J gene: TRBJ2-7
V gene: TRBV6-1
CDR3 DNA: TGTGCCAGCAGTGAAGGATACGAGCAGTACTTC
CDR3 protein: CASSEGYEQYF

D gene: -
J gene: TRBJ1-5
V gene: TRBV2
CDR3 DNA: TGTGCCAGCAGTGGAGGGGGAGTAAGAAGCAATCAGCCCCAGCATTTT
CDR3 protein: CASSGGGVRSNQPQHF

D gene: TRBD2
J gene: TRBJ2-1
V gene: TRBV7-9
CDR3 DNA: TGTGCCAGCAGCCCGCGAGCGGGGATTTACAATGAGCAGTTCTTC
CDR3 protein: CASSPRAGIYNEQFF

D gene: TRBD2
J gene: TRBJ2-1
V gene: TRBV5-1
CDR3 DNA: TGCGCCAGCAGCTTGGATTTCCCTAGCGGGGTTTACAATGAGCAGTTCTTC
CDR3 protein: CASSLDFPSGVYNEQFF

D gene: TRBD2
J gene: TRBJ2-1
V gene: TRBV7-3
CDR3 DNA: TGTGCCAGCTCCCCCGGGGCTAGCGGGGGGCTGAGCTCCTACAATGAGCAGTTCTTC
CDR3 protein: CASSPGASGGLSSYNEQFF

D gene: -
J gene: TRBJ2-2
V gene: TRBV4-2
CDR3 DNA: TGTGCCAGCAGCCGTAGCGGGGACAGCGCCACCGGGGAGCTGTTTTTT
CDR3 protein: CASSRSGDSATGELFF

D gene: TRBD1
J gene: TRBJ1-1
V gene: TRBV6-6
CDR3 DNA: TGTGCCAGCAGTTACACGGGACAGGGGGACACTGAAGCTTTCTTT
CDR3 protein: CASSYTGQGDTEAFF

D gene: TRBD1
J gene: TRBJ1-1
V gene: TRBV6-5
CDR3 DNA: TGTGCCAGCAATCCGGGACAGCTGGTATTGGCTGAAGCTTTCTTT
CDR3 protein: CASNPGQLVLAEAFF

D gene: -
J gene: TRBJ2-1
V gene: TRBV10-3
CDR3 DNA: TGTGCACTCGAGGATGAGCAGTTCTTC
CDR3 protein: CALEDEQFF

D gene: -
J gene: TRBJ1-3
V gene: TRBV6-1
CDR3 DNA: TGTGCCAGCAGTGAAGCGTGGCCTGGAAACACCATATATTTT
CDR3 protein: CASSEAWPGNTIYF

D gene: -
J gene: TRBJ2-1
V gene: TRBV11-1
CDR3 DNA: TGTGCCAGCAGCTTAGGGTCTTGGGGGGATGAGCAGTTCTTC
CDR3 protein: CASSLGSWGDEQFF

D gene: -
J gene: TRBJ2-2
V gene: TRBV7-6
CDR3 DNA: TGTGCCAGCAGCTTAATCGCAGGGCGAGCCGGGGAGCTGTTTTTT
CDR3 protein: CASSLIAGRAGELFF

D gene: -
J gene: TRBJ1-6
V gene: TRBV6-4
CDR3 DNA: TGTGCCAGCAGTGACAGGGGTAATTCACCCCTCCACTTT
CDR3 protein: CASSDRGNSPLHF